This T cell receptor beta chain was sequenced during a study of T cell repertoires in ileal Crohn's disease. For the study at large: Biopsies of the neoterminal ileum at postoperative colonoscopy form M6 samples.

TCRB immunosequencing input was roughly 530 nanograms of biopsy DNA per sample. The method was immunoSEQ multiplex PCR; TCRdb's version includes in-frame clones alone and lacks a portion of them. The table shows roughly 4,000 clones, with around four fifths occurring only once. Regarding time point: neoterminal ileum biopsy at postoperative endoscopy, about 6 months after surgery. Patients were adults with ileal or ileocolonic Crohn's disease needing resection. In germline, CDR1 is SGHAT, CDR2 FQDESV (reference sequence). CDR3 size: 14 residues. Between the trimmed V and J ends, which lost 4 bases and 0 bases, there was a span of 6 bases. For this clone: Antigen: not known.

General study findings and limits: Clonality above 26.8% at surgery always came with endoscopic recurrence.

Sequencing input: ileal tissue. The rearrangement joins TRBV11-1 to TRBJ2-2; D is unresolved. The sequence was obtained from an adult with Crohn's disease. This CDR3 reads CASSSHANTGELFF. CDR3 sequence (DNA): TGTGCCAGCAGCTCACACGCGAACACCGGGGAGCTGTTTTTT.